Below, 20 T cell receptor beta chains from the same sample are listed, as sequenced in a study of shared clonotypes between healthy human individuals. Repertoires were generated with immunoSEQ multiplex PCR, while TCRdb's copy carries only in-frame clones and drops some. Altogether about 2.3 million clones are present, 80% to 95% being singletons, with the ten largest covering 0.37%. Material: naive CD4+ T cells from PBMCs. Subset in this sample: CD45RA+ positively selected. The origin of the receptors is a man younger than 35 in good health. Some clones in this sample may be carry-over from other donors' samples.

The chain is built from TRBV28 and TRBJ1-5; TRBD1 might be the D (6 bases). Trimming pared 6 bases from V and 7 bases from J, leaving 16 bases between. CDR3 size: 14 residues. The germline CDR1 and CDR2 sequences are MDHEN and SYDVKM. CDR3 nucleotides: TGTGCCAGCAGCTCAGGGGTCCCTAGACAGCCCCAGCATTTT. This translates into CASSSGVPRQPQHF. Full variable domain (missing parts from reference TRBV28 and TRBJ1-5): DVKVTQSSRYLVKRTGEKVFLECVQDMDHENMFWYRQDPGLGLRLIYFSYDVKMKEKGDIPEGYSVSREKKERFSLILESASTNQTSMYLCASSSGVPRQPQHFGDGTRLSIL.

The CDR3 DNA reads as TGTGCCTCCCGCAGGGACAGCTATGGCTACACCTTC. This gives the protein CASRRDSYGYTF. The rearrangement joins TRBV10-3 to TRBJ1-2, with 7 bases fitting TRBD1. The germline V gene has CDR1 ENHRY and CDR2 SYGVKD. V lost 11 bases to trimming and J lost 4 bases; unmatched junction nucleotides: 7. CDR3 size: 12 residues.

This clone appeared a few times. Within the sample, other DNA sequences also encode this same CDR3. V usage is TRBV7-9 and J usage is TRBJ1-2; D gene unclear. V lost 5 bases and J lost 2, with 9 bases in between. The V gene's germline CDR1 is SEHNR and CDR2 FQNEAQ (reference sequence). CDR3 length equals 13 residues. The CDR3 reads CASSPGVNYGYTF. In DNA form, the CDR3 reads TGTGCCAGCAGCCCCGGAGTCAACTATGGCTACACCTTC.

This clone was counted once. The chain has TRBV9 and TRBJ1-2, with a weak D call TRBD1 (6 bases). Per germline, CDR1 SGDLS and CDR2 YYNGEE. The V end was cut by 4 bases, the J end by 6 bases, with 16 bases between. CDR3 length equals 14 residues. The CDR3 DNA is TGTGCCAGCAGCCCTCGAGGGGGGACTGATGGCTACACCTTC. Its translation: CASSPRGGTDGYTF.

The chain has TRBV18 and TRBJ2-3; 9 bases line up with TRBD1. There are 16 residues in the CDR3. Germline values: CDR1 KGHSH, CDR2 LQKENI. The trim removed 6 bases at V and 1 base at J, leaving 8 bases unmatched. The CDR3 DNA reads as TGTGCCAGCTCCTCACAGGGGGCGTTAGGCACAGATACGCAGTATTTT. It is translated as CASSSQGALGTDTQYF.

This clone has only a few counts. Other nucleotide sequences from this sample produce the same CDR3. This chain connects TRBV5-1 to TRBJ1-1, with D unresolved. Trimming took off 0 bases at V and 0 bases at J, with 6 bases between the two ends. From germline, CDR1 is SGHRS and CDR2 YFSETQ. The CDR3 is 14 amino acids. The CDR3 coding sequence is TGCGCCAGCAGCTTGGGTAACATGAACACTGAAGCTTTCTTT. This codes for CASSLGNMNTEAFF.

The DNA for the CDR3 is TGTGCCAGCAGTTCCTCCGGGACGGCCCTAGAGACCCAGTACTTC. This encodes CASSSSGTALETQYF. This chain links TRBV28 with TRBJ2-5, with D perhaps given as TRBD1 or TRBD2 (5 bases each). With 4 bases removed from V and 4 bases from J, the gap between germline ends came to 16 bases. The CDR3 covers 15 residues. Looked up from germline, CDR1 is MDHEN and CDR2 is SYDVKM.

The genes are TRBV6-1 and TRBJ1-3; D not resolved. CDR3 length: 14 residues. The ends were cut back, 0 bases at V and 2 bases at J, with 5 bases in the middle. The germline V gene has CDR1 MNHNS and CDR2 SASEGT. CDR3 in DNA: TGTGCCAGCAGTGAAGCAACAGCTGGAAACACCATATATTTT. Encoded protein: CASSEATAGNTIYF.

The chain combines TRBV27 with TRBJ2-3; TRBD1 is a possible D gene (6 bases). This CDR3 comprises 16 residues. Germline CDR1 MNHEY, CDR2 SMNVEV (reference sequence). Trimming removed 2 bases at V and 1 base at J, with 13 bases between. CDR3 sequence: CASSLVRGWGTDTQYF. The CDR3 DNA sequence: TGTGCCAGCAGTTTAGTCAGGGGATGGGGCACAGATACGCAGTATTTT.

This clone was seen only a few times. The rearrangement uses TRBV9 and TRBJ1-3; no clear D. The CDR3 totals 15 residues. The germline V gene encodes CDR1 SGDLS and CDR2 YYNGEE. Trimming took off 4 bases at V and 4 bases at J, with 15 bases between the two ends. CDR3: CASSTRRGRGNTIYF. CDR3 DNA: TGTGCCAGCAGCACCCGACGAGGGCGAGGAAACACCATATATTTT.

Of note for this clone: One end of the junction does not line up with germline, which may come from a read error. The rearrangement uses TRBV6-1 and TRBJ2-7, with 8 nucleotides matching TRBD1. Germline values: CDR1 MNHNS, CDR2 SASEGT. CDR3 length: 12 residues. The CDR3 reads CASRHTQGATEF. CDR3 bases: TGTGCCAGCAGACATACCCAGGGGGCGACAGAGTTC.

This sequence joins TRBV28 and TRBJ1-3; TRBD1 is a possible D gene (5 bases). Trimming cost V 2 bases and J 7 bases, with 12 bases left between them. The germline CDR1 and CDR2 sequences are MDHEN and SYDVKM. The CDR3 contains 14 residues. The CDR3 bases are TGTGCCAGCAGTTTAGTCCTTTGGGGGAACACCATATATTTT. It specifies CASSLVLWGNTIYF.

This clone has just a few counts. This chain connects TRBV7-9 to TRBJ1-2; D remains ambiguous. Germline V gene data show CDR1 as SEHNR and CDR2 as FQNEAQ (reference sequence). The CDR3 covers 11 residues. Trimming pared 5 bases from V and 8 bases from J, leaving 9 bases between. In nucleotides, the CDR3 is TGTGCCAGCAGCCCTGGGGAAGGCTACACCTTC. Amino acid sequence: CASSPGEGYTF. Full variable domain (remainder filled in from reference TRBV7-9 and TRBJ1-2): DTGVSQNPRHKITKRGQNVTFRCDPISEHNRLYWYRQTLGQGPEFLTYFQNEAQLEKSRLLSDRFSAERPKGSFSTLEIQRTEQGDSAMYLCASSPGEGYTFGSGTRLTVV.

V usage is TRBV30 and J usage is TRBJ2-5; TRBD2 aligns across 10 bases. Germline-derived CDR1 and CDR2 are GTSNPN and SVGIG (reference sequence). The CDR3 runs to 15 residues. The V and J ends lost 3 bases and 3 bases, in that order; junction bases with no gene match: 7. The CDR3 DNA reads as TGTGCCTGGAGCACCCGACTAGCGGGTGAAGAGACCCAGTACTTC. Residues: CAWSTRLAGEETQYF.

CDR3 region: CASRNEGVSYEQYF. As DNA, the CDR3 is TGTGCCAGCAGAAACGAGGGAGTATCCTACGAGCAGTACTTC. The V call is TRBV2, the J call TRBJ2-7, with D perhaps TRBD2 (5 bases). The CDR3 is 14 residues long. Germline V CDR1 and CDR2: SNHLY, FYNNEI. With 6 bases removed from V and 1 base from J, the gap between germline ends came to 13 bases.

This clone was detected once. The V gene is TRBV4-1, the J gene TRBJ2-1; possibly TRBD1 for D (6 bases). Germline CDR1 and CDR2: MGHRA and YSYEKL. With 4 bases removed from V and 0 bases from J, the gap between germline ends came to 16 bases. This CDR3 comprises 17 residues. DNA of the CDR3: TGCGCCAGCAGCCCCCCGGCAGGGGCCAGCTCCTACAATGAGCAGTTCTTC. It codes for CASSPPAGASSYNEQFF.

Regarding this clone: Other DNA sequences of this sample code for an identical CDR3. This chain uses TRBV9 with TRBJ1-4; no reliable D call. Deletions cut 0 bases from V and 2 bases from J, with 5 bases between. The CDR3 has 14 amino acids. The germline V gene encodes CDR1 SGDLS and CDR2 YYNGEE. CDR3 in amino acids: CASSVAGTNEKLFF. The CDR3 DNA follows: TGTGCCAGCAGCGTAGCTGGGACTAATGAAAAACTGTTTTTT.

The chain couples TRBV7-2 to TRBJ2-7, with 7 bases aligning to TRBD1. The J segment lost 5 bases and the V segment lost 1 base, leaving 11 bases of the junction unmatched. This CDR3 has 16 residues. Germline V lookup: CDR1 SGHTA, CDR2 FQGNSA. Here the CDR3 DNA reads TGTGCCAGCAGCTTAGTTTGGGCAGGGGGTATCAACGAGCAGTACTTC. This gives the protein CASSLVWAGGINEQYF.

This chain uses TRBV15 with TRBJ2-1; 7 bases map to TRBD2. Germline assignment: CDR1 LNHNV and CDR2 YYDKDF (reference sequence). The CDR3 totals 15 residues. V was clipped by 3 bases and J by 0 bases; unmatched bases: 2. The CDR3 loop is CATSSPGGSYNEQFF. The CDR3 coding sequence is TGTGCCACCAGCAGCCCGGGAGGCTCCTACAATGAGCAGTTCTTC. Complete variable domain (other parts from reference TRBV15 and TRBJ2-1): DAMVIQNPRYQVTQFGKPVTLSCSQTLNHNVMYWYQQKSSQAPKLLFHYYDKDFNNEADTPDNFQSRRPNTSFCFLDIRSPGLGDTAMYLCATSSPGGSYNEQFFGPGTRLTVL.

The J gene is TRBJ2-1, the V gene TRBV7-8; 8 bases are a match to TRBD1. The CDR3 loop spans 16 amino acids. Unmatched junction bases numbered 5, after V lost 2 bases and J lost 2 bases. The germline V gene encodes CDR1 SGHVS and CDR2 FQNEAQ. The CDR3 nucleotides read TGTGCCAGCAGCTTAATTTGGGGACAGGCCTACAATGAGCAGTTCTTC. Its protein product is CASSLIWGQAYNEQFF.